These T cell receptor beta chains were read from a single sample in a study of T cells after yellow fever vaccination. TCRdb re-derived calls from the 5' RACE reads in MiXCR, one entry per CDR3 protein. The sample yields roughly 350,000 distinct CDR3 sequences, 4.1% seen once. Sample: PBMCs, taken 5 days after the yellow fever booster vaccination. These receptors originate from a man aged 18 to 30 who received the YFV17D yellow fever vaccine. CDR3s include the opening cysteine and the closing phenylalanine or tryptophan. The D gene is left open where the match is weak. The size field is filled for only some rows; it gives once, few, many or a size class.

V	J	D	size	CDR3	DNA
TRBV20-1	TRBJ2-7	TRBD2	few	CSAPLAGGYYEQYF	TGCAGTGCTCCACTAGCGGGGGGCTACTACGAGCAGTACTTC
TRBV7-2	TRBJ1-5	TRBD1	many	CASSLNRGEQPQHF	TGTGCCAGCAGCTTGAACAGGGGGGAACAGCCCCAGCATTTT
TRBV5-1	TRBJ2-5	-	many	CASRPGASRETQYF	TGCGCCAGCCGACCAGGGGCGAGTCGGGAGACCCAGTACTTC
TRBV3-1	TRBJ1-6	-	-	CASSQGTNSPLHF	TGTGCCAGCAGCCAGGGGACAAATTCACCCCTCCACTTT
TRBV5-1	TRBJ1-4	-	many	CASSLGSWTENEKLFF	TGCGCCAGCAGCTTGGGGAGCTGGACAGAGAATGAAAAACTGTTTTTT
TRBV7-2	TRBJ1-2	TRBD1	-	CASSSSPTGTYGYTF	TGTGCCAGCAGCTCTAGCCCGACAGGGACCTATGGCTACACCTTC
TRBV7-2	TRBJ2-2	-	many	CASRPPLADTGELFF	TGTGCCAGCAGGCCCCCACTAGCTGACACCGGGGAGCTGTTTTTT
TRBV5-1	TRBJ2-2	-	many	CASSFWNLNTGELFF	TGCGCCAGCAGCTTTTGGAACTTGAACACCGGGGAGCTGTTTTTT
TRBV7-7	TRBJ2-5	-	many	CASRGGPLGTQYF	TGTGCCAGCAGGGGGGGGCCCTTGGGGACCCAGTACTTC
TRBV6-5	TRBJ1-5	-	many	CASSSVSGNQPQHF	TGTGCCAGCAGTTCCGTTTCGGGCAATCAGCCCCAGCATTTT
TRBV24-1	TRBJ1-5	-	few	CATSDSARGSNQPQHF	TGTGCCACCAGTGATTCCGCCAGGGGAAGCAATCAGCCCCAGCATTTT
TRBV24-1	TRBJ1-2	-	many	CATSDLDSRYGYTF	TGTGCCACCAGTGATCTCGACAGTCGCTATGGCTACACCTTC
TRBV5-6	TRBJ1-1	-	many	CASSLGIQAGNTEAFF	TGTGCCAGCAGCTTGGGCATCCAGGCAGGGAACACTGAAGCTTTCTTT
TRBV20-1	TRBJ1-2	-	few	CSATGSTNYGYTF	TGCAGTGCTACAGGGAGTACGAACTATGGCTACACCTTC
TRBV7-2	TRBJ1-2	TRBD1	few	CASSLGTGGAGYTF	TGTGCCAGCAGCTTAGGGACAGGGGGCGCAGGCTACACCTTC
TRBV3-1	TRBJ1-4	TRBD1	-	CASSPYRGSDEKVFF	TGTGCCAGCAGCCCCTACAGGGGGTCTGATGAAAAAGTGTTTTTT
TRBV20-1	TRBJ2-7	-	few	CSAWGTANEQYF	TGCAGTGCTTGGGGCACGGCGAACGAGCAGTACTTC
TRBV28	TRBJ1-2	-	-	CASSSPGGNNYGYTF	TGTGCCAGCAGTTCCCCGGGAGGGAATAACTATGGCTACACCTTC
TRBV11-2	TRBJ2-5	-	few	CASSRGGTLETQYF	TGTGCCAGCAGCCGTGGAGGGACACTTGAGACCCAGTACTTC
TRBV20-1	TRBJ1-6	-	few	CSAPQPGGNSPLHF	TGCAGTGCGCCGCAGCCAGGTGGCAATTCACCCCTCCACTTT
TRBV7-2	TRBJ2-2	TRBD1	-	CASSLVADRGSGKLFF	TGTGCCAGCAGCTTAGTGGCGGACAGGGGTTCCGGGAAGCTGTTTTTT
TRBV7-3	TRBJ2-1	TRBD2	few	CASSRGGNSYNEQFF	TGTGCCAGCAGCCGCGGGGGGAATTCCTACAATGAGCAGTTCTTC
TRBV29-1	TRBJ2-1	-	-	CSVDRGGHEQFF	TGCAGCGTTGATCGGGGTGGGCATGAGCAGTTCTTC
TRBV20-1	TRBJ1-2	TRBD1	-	CSMTGGVYGYTF	TGCAGTATGACAGGGGGCGTCTATGGCTACACCTTC
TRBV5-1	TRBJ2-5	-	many	CASSLDPNGVETQYF	TGCGCCAGCAGCTTGGACCCCAACGGGGTCGAGACCCAGTACTTC
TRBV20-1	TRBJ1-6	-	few	CSARVLSHNSPLHF	TGCAGTGCTAGAGTGTTGTCACATAATTCACCCCTCCACTTT
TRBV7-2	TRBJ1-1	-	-	CASSLALRDTEAFF	TGTGCCAGCAGCTTAGCGTTGAGGGACACTGAAGCTTTCTTT
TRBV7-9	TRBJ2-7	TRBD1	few	CASITDRTYGEQYF	TGTGCCAGCATCACGGACAGGACCTATGGCGAGCAGTACTTC
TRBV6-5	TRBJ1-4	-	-	CASSEQLIPEKLFF	TGTGCCAGCAGCGAACAGTTGATACCTGAAAAACTGTTTTTT
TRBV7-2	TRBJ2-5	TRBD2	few	CASSFSPGSGGSQETQYF	TGTGCCAGCAGCTTTTCCCCAGGTAGCGGGGGTTCTCAAGAGACCCAGTACTTC
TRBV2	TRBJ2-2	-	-	CASSRERNTGELFF	TGTGCCAGCAGCAGGGAGAGAAACACCGGGGAGCTGTTTTTT
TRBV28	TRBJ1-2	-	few	CASSLWGGTSGNYGYTF	TGTGCCAGCAGTTTATGGGGGGGGACAAGTGGTAACTATGGCTACACCTTC
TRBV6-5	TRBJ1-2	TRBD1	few	CASSYLQTGGNYGYTF	TGTGCCAGCAGTTACCTTCAGACAGGGGGTAACTATGGCTACACCTTC
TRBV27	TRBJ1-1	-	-	CASSLTAGVNTEAFF	TGTGCCAGCAGTTTAACAGCAGGGGTTAACACTGAAGCTTTCTTT
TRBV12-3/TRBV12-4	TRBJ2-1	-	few	CASSLLEGEDNEQFF	TGTGCCAGCAGTTTGCTGGAGGGGGAGGACAATGAGCAGTTCTTC
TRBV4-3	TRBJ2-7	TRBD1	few	CASSHIKGRGLYEQYF	TGCGCCAGCAGCCACATTAAAGGCAGGGGGCTGTACGAGCAGTACTTC
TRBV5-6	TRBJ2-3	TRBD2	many	CASSSGGTSTDTQYF	TGTGCCAGCAGTAGCGGGGGGACAAGCACAGATACGCAGTATTTT
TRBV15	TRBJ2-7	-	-	CATSRDFPGPYEQYF	TGTGCCACCAGCAGAGATTTTCCAGGCCCCTACGAGCAGTACTTC
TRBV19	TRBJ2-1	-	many	CASSIGGANEQFF	TGTGCCAGTAGTATTGGAGGGGCCAATGAGCAGTTCTTC
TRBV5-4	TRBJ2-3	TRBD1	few	CASSSDRDHTDTQYF	TGTGCCAGCAGCTCAGACAGGGACCACACAGATACGCAGTATTTT
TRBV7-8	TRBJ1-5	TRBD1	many	CASSMVPGQGTHQPQHF	TGTGCCAGCAGCATGGTTCCGGGACAGGGGACTCATCAGCCCCAGCATTTT
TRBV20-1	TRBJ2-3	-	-	CSAFQLDTQYF	TGCAGTGCTTTTCAACTAGATACGCAGTATTTT
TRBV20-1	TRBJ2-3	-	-	CSATRGGTDTQYF	TGCAGTGCTACTAGGGGTGGCACAGATACGCAGTATTTT
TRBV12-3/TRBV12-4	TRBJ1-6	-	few	CASSRAGDSPLHF	TGTGCCAGCAGCCGCGCAGGGGACTCACCCCTCCACTTT
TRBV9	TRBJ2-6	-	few	CASSVDSRGANVLTF	TGTGCCAGCAGCGTCGATAGCCGAGGGGCCAACGTCCTGACTTTC
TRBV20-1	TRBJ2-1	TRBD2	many	CSAAPTSVYNEQFF	TGCAGTGCCGCCCCTACTAGCGTATACAATGAGCAGTTCTTC
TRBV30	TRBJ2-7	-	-	CAWTMGGGLEQYF	TGTGCCTGGACGATGGGGGGTGGGCTCGAGCAGTACTTC
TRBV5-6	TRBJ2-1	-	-	CASSSVEDRKNEQFF	TGTGCCAGCAGCTCCGTTGAGGATAGAAAGAATGAGCAGTTCTTC
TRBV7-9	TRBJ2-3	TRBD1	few	CASSSPGQGATDTQYF	TGTGCCAGCAGCTCTCCAGGCCAGGGGGCCACAGATACGCAGTATTTT
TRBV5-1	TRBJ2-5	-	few	CASSSPTGETQYF	TGCGCCAGCAGCTCCCCCACGGGAGAGACCCAGTACTTC
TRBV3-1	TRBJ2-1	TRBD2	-	CASNKLAGGNNEQFF	TGTGCCAGCAACAAACTAGCGGGGGGGAACAATGAGCAGTTCTTC
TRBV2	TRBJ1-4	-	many	CASSEALNEKLFF	TGTGCCAGCAGTGAAGCTCTTAATGAAAAACTGTTTTTT
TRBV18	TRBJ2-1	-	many	CASSPLGGSYNEQFF	TGTGCCAGCTCACCACTTGGGGGGTCCTACAATGAGCAGTTCTTC
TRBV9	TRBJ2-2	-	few	CASSAGQLINTGELFF	TGTGCCAGCAGCGCGGGGCAGTTAATCAACACCGGGGAGCTGTTTTTT
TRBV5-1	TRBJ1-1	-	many	CASSLVPFLPRPANTEAFF	TGCGCCAGCAGCTTGGTCCCATTCTTGCCGCGACCGGCGAACACTGAAGCTTTCTTT
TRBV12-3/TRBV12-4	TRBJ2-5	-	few	CASGGTETQYF	TGTGCCAGCGGGGGCACGGAGACCCAGTACTTC
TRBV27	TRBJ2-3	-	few	CASNKGRGAQYF	TGTGCCAGCAACAAAGGGCGGGGTGCGCAGTATTTT
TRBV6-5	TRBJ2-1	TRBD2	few	CASSYYSGENNEQFF	TGTGCCAGCAGTTACTATAGCGGGGAGAACAATGAGCAGTTCTTC
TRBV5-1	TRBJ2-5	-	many	CASSFQEGETQYF	TGCGCCAGCAGCTTCCAGGAAGGGGAGACCCAGTACTTC